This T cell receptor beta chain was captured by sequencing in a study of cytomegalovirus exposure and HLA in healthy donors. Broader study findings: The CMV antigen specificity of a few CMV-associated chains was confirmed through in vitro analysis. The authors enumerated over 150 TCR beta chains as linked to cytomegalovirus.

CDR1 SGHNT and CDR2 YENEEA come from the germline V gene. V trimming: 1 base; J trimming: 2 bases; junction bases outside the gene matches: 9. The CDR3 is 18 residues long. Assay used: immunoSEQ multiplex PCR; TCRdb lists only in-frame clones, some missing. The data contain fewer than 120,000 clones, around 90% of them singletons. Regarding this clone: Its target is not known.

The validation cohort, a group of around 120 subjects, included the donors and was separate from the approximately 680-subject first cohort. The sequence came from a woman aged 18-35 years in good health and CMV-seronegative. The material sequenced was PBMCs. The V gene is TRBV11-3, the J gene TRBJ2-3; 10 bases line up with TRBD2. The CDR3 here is CASSLGGLAGELTDTQYF. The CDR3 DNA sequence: TGTGCCAGCAGCTTAGGAGGGCTAGCGGGGGAACTCACAGATACGCAGTATTTT.